The 27 T cell receptor beta chains below all came from one sample that was sequenced in a study of blood T cell repertoires in COVID-19. Sequenced by immunoSEQ multiplex PCR; TCRdb stores in-frame clones only, minus some. The table has 55,000 to 80,000 clones, around nine tenths seen once; the top ten hold approximately 5.5%. The sample comprised peripheral blood. The receptors stem from a human donor in a cohort sampled during active COVID-19.

The chain links TRBV11-2 to TRBJ1-4, with no clear D. The CDR3 length is 16 residues. Trimming stripped 0 bases from V and 2 bases from J, with 10 bases between. Germline-derived CDR1 and CDR2 are SGHAT and FQNNGV. CDR3 loop: CASSLEGPLTNEKLFF. The CDR3, as DNA: TGTGCCAGCAGCTTAGAGGGCCCCTTGACTAATGAAAAACTGTTTTTT.

The V gene is TRBV19, the J gene TRBJ2-3, with 11 bases lining up with TRBD1. Per the germline V gene, CDR1 is LNHDA and CDR2 is SQIVND (reference sequence). The V segment lost 4 bases and the J segment 7 bases; nucleotides outside the gene matches: 7. The CDR3 runs 15 residues. CDR3 region: CASSTSGTGGHTQYF. CDR3 sequence (DNA): TGTGCCAGTAGTACCTCCGGGACAGGGGGACATACGCAGTATTTT.

This clone was picked up one time. The rearrangement links TRBV13 to TRBJ2-7; TRBD2 is a possible D gene (6 bases). Trimming removed 5 bases from V and 3 bases from J, with 11 bases in between. The CDR3 loop spans 13 amino acids. The germline V gene encodes CDR1 PRHDT and CDR2 FYEKMQ (reference sequence). The CDR3 bases are TGTGCCAGCAGCACCGGGACTCTCTACGAGCAGTACTTC. Translating it yields CASSTGTLYEQYF. The entire variable domain, with the rest obtained from reference TRBV13 and TRBJ2-7, is as follows: AAGVIQSPRHLIKEKRETATLKCYPIPRHDTVYWYQQGPGQDPQFLISFYEKMQSDKGSIPDRFSAQQFSDYHSELNMSSLELGDSALYFCASSTGTLYEQYFGPGTRLTVT.

The rearrangement uses TRBV3-1 (or the pseudogene TRBV3-2) and TRBJ2-3; TRBD2 matches at 7 bases. The CDR3 has 14 residues. Germline V gives CDR1 LGHDT, CDR2 YNNKEL (reference sequence). Trimming cost V 5 bases and J 1 base; bases outside gene matches: 3. CDR3 protein: CASSSRGGTDTQYF. The CDR3 bases are TGTGCCAGCAGCTCCCGGGGGGGCACAGATACGCAGTATTTT.

The chain recombines TRBV7-2 with TRBJ1-5; 12 bases are a match to TRBD1. V shed 5 bases and J 7 bases; nucleotides not matched to a gene: 3. This CDR3 is built from 14 residues. The germline V gene encodes CDR1 SGHTA and CDR2 FQGNSA. For the CDR3, the DNA is TGTGCCAGCAGCCCTGGGACAGGGGGCCAGCCCCAGCATTTT. It yields the protein CASSPGTGGQPQHF.

This chain links TRBV7-9 with TRBJ2-7; 11 nucleotides line up with TRBD1. Germline V gene sequence: CDR1 SEHNR, CDR2 FQNEAQ (reference sequence). This CDR3 spans 16 amino acids. V trimming: 5 bases; J trimming: 4 bases; junction bases outside the gene matches: 10. Here the CDR3 reads CASSGWTGGWGYEQYF. The CDR3 coding sequence is TGTGCCAGCAGCGGATGGACAGGGGGCTGGGGGTACGAGCAGTACTTC.

The rearrangement links TRBV5-4 to TRBJ1-4, with TRBD1 matching over 7 bases. V dropped 4 bases and J dropped 3; count of bases not matched to a gene: 9. The CDR3 sequence is 16 residues long. CDR1 is SGHNT, CDR2 YYREEE, per germline (reference sequence). DNA for the CDR3: TGTGCCAGCAGCAGGGACAAGGGGGCCTCTAATGAAAAACTGTTTTTT. It translates to CASSRDKGASNEKLFF.

The chain links TRBV2 to TRBJ1-1; D possibly corresponds to TRBD1 (5 bases). Germline V gene sequence: CDR1 SNHLY, CDR2 FYNNEI. The CDR3 totals 16 residues. V lost 3 bases and J lost 7, with 21 bases in between. This CDR3 reads CASSEEQGLTKIEAFF. Here the CDR3 DNA reads TGTGCCAGCAGTGAGGAGCAGGGTCTTACCAAAATTGAAGCTTTCTTT.

V gene TRBV11-2 combines with J gene TRBJ2-7; possible D gene TRBD2, 5 bases. With 6 bases removed from V and 7 bases from J, the gap between germline ends came to 19 bases. The germline V gene encodes CDR1 SGHAT and CDR2 FQNNGV. The CDR3 covers 14 residues. CDR3 in DNA: TGTGCCAGCAGGCCCCTCGAGCGGAGGACGGAGCAGTACTTC. Amino acids: CASRPLERRTEQYF.

With respect to this clone: Because the CDR3's place on the DNA is in doubt, the DNA is left out and the CDR3 is given as listed by TCRdb. The chain employs TRBV19 and TRBJ2-3; the D call TRBD2 from the table was never checked on the DNA. The CDR3 spans 14 amino acids, including both terminal residues. CDR1 LNHDA and CDR2 SQIVND come from the germline V gene (reference sequence). CDR3: CASTSGGSADTQYF.

The chain has TRBV7-3 and TRBJ2-1, with TRBD2 identical over 12 bases. The CDR3 consists of 17 residues. Germline V gene data show CDR1 as SGHTA and CDR2 as FQGTGA. V was clipped by 0 bases and J by 4 bases; unmatched bases: 4. This chain's CDR3 is CASSLTSSGGVYNEQFF. DNA for the CDR3: TGTGCCAGCAGCTTAACGTCTAGCGGGGGGGTTTACAATGAGCAGTTCTTC. Looking up the rest from reference TRBV7-3 and TRBJ2-1 gives the full variable domain: GAGVSQTPSNKVTEKGKYVELRCDPISGHTALYWYRQSLGQGPEFLIYFQGTGAADDSGLPNDRFFAVRPEGSVSTLKIQRTERGDSAVYLCASSLTSSGGVYNEQFFGPGTRLTVL.

V gene TRBV9 combines with J gene TRBJ2-7; 7 bases fit TRBD2. Per germline, CDR1 SGDLS and CDR2 YYNGEE. V dropped 0 bases and J dropped 6; count of bases not matched to a gene: 6. CDR3 length: 14 amino acids. CDR3 nucleotide sequence: TGTGCCAGCAGCGTAGCGGGGGGAGGTTCCGAGCAGTACTTC. Its translation is CASSVAGGGSEQYF.

V is TRBV29-1 and J is TRBJ1-2; D gene ambiguous. Germline V lookup: CDR1 SQVTM, CDR2 ANQGSEA. The CDR3 totals 12 residues. V gave up 5 bases and J gave up 7 bases, with 14 bases separating them. The CDR3 DNA reads as TGCAGCGTTCGACAATTAATGAGTGGCTACACCTTC. It specifies CSVRQLMSGYTF.

The genes are TRBV4-3 and TRBJ1-1; a possible D gene is TRBD1 (5 bases). CDR1 is LGHNA, CDR2 YSLEER, per germline. V was clipped by 4 bases and J by 4 bases, with 13 bases between them. The CDR3 runs 14 residues. CDR3 DNA: TGCGCCAGCAGCCGCCGAACAGGATCCACTGAAGCTTTCTTT. This encodes CASSRRTGSTEAFF.

J is TRBJ2-7 and V is TRBV5-1; TRBD1 aligns across 8 bases. The CDR3 runs to 13 residues. V gave up 3 bases and J gave up 3 bases; unmatched junction bases: 2. The germline CDR1 and CDR2 sequences are SGHRS and YFSETQ. Here the CDR3 reads CASSSGGVYEQYF. Here the CDR3 DNA reads TGCGCCAGCAGCTCAGGGGGCGTCTACGAGCAGTACTTC.

The rearrangement uses TRBV30 and TRBJ2-4; 13 bases are shared with TRBD2. Germline loops: CDR1 GTSNPN, CDR2 SVGIG (reference sequence). J lost 8 bases, V lost 4 bases, and 5 bases had no gene match. The CDR3 length is 14 residues. Here the CDR3 DNA reads TGTGCCTGGAAAGCCGGGACTAGCGGGGACATTCAGTACTTC. Protein product: CAWKAGTSGDIQYF.

This clone was recorded once. The rearrangement uses TRBV18 and TRBJ1-2; maybe TRBD1 (5 bases). V lost 5 bases, J lost 0 bases, and 7 bases lay in between. The CDR3 consists of 13 residues. The V gene's germline CDR1 is KGHSH and CDR2 LQKENI. The DNA of the CDR3 is TGTGCCAGCTCAGGGGGGACTAACTATGGCTACACCTTC. This sequence encodes CASSGGTNYGYTF.

The V call is TRBV6-5, the J call TRBJ2-3, with D possibly TRBD1 on 5 matching bases. This CDR3 comprises 11 residues. From germline, CDR1 is MNHEY and CDR2 SVGAGI. Deletions cut 6 bases from V and 6 bases from J, with 7 bases between. The CDR3 sequence is CASRSGDTQYF. The CDR3 region has the DNA TGTGCCAGCAGATCAGGGGATACGCAGTATTTT.

The V call is TRBV19, the J call TRBJ2-3; possibly TRBD2 for D (5 bases). The CDR3 contains 15 residues. The germline V gene encodes CDR1 LNHDA and CDR2 SQIVND (reference sequence). The V end lost 1 base, the J end lost 2 bases, and 10 bases lay between the germline ends. This CDR3 reads CASSIGGYNTDTQYF. The CDR3 coding sequence is TGTGCCAGTAGTATAGGAGGGTATAACACAGATACGCAGTATTTT.

This chain connects TRBV27 to TRBJ2-1, with TRBD2 matching over 11 bases. The length of the CDR3 is 14 residues. The ends lost 7 bases at V and 7 bases at J; junction bases unmatched: 6. Germline-derived CDR1 and CDR2 are MNHEY and SMNVEV (reference sequence). This chain's CDR3 is CASKGLAERNEQFF. The CDR3 nucleotides read TGTGCCAGCAAGGGACTAGCGGAGAGAAATGAGCAGTTCTTC.

The chain is built from TRBV6-6 and TRBJ2-2; D perhaps matches TRBD1 (6 bases). This CDR3 spans 13 amino acids. V lost 7 bases to trimming and J lost 1 base, with 7 bases between them. CDR1 is MNHNY and CDR2 is SVGAGI in the germline V gene (reference sequence). CDR3 sequence: CASTGQNTGELFF. The CDR3 DNA follows: TGTGCCAGCACGGGACAGAACACCGGGGAGCTGTTTTTT.

The chain recombines TRBV9 with TRBJ1-1; D might be TRBD1 (5 bases). Trimming shortened V by 4 bases and J by 11 bases, and 18 bases separated the two germline ends. This CDR3 is 13 amino acids long. Germline values: CDR1 SGDLS, CDR2 YYNGEE. Written as DNA, the CDR3 is TGTGCCAGCAGCTCACAGGACCATATTGAGGCTTTCTTT. Its translation: CASSSQDHIEAFF.

The genes are TRBV7-9 and TRBJ2-7, with unresolved D. Trimming pared 6 bases from V and 4 bases from J, leaving 22 bases between. CDR1 is SEHNR and CDR2 is FQNEAQ in the germline V gene (reference sequence). This CDR3 contains 16 residues. The CDR3 sequence: CASSFPLGLRGYEQYF. The CDR3 DNA is TGTGCCAGCAGTTTCCCCCTAGGTCTCAGAGGATACGAGCAGTACTTC. The entire variable domain, with the rest obtained from reference TRBV7-9 and TRBJ2-7, is as follows: DTGVSQNPRHKITKRGQNVTFRCDPISEHNRLYWYRQTLGQGPEFLTYFQNEAQLEKSRLLSDRFSAERPKGSFSTLEIQRTEQGDSAMYLCASSFPLGLRGYEQYFGPGTRLTVT.

V and J are TRBV11-2 and TRBJ2-2; D is unresolved. The CDR3 has 15 amino acids. The V end lost 1 base, the J end lost 3 bases, and 9 bases lay between the germline ends. Germline V gene lookup returns CDR1 SGHAT and CDR2 FQNNGV. The CDR3 protein is CASSLGSGHTGELFF. The CDR3 bases are TGTGCCAGCAGCTTAGGGTCAGGCCACACCGGGGAGCTGTTTTTT. The full variable domain, rest sourced from reference TRBV11-2 and TRBJ2-2, is EAGVAQSPRYKIIEKRQSVAFWCNPISGHATLYWYQQILGQGPKLLIQFQNNGVVDDSQLPKDRFSAERLKGVDSTLKIQPAKLEDSAVYLCASSLGSGHTGELFFGEGSRLTVL.

V is TRBV7-6 and J is TRBJ2-3; 11 bases are a match to TRBD2. CDR1 and CDR2 from the germline V gene are SGHVS and FNYEAQ. V lost 7 bases, J lost 4 bases, and 10 bases stayed unmatched. The CDR3 covers 16 residues. In nucleotides, the CDR3 is TGTGCCAGCATAGGGGAACTAGCGGGGGACCCAGATACGCAGTATTTT. Its translation is CASIGELAGDPDTQYF. The full variable domain, completed using reference TRBV7-6 and TRBJ2-3, is GAGVSQSPRYKVTKRGQDVALRCDPISGHVSLYWYRQALGQGPEFLTYFNYEAQQDKSGLPNDRFSAERPEGSISTLTIQRTEQRDSAMYRCASIGELAGDPDTQYFGPGTRLTVL.

The rearrangement joins TRBV5-5 to TRBJ1-6; D gene ambiguous. CDR1 is SGHKS and CDR2 is YYEKEE in the germline V gene (reference sequence). Trimming cost V 4 bases and J 7 bases, with 15 bases left between them. This CDR3 is 15 amino acids long. As DNA, the CDR3 is TGTGCCAGCAGCCGAGGAAAGGAGAGGAATTCACCCCTCCACTTT. Its translation is CASSRGKERNSPLHF.

This chain connects TRBV15 to TRBJ2-7; TRBD1 matches at 9 bases. The trim removed 0 bases at V and 5 bases at J, leaving 14 bases unmatched. Germline CDR1 is LNHNV and CDR2 is YYDKDF (reference sequence). This CDR3 is built from 18 residues. In DNA, the CDR3 is TGTGCCACCAGCAGAGATCTCGCGACCGACAGGGGGGAGAACGAGCAGTACTTC. It codes for CATSRDLATDRGENEQYF.